The sequence of this T cell receptor (beta chain) was determined in a study of shared clonotypes between healthy human individuals. The donors, all of them Caucasian adults, lived in Nashville, Tennessee. Looked up from germline, CDR1 is SQVTM and CDR2 is ANQGSEA. The V end was cut by 2 bases, the J end by 4 bases, with 11 bases between. CDR3 length: 13 amino acids. Repertoires were generated with immunoSEQ multiplex PCR, while TCRdb's copy carries only in-frame clones and drops some. The table includes more than 2,000,000 clones, 85% to 95% detected once. The sequenced sample consisted of naive CD4+ T cells from PBMCs. Indicated subset: CD45RA+ positively selected. The J gene is TRBJ1-1, the V gene TRBV29-1; D unresolved. The source of this sequence is a man between 18 and 35 years old in good health. Some clones in this sample may be carry-over from other donors' samples. The CDR3 region has the DNA TGCAGCGTTGAATTGACACGAGGCACTGAAGCTTTCTTT. It translates to CSVELTRGTEAFF.